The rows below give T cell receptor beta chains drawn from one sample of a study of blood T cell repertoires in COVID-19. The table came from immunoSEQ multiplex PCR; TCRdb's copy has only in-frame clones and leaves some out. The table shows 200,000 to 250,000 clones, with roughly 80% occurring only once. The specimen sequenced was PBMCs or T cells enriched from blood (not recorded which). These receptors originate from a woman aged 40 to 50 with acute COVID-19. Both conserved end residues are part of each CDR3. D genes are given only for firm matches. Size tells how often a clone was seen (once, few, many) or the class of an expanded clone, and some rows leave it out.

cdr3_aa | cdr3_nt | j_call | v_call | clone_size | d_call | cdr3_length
CASTHGAGPSGNTIYF | TGTGCCAGCACCCATGGGGCGGGGCCCTCTGGAAACACCATATATTTT | TRBJ1-3 | TRBV7-8 | - | - | 16
CASSLDSLNTGELFF | TGTGCCAGCAGCTTGGACAGTCTGAACACCGGGGAGCTGTTTTTT | TRBJ2-2 | TRBV7-9 | - | - | 15
CASRNRGVSYGYTF | TGTGCCAGCAGGAACAGGGGCGTCAGCTATGGCTACACCTTC | TRBJ1-2 | TRBV7-2 | - | TRBD1 | 14
CASSLWQGGTGELFF | TGTGCCAGCAGCTTGTGGCAGGGTGGAACCGGGGAGCTGTTTTTT | TRBJ2-2 | TRBV5-8 | - | - | 15
CASSWKGGLSEGELFF | TGCGCCAGCAGCTGGAAAGGAGGACTGTCCGAAGGGGAGCTGTTTTTT | TRBJ2-2 | TRBV5-1 | - | - | 16
CASSLTDGTGANF | TGTGCCAGCAGCTTAACGGATGGGACAGGGGCGAACTTT | TRBJ1-1 | TRBV7-3 | - | TRBD1 | 13
CASSAGFRGDGENEQFF | TGTGCCAGCAGTGCCGGATTCAGGGGAGACGGGGAAAATGAGCAGTTCTTC | TRBJ2-1 | TRBV6-4 | - | - | 17
CASSLGQPPSYGYTF | TGTGCCAGCAGCCTCGGACAGCCGCCTAGCTATGGCTACACCTTC | TRBJ1-2 | TRBV28 | - | - | 15
CASSEANGWGGFAEAFF | TGTGCCAGCAGTGAGGCAAATGGGTGGGGGGGGTTCGCTGAAGCTTTCTTT | TRBJ1-1 | TRBV6-1 | - | - | 17
CASSIVGQGARQPQHF | TGTGCCAGTAGTATTGTAGGACAGGGGGCCCGACAGCCCCAGCATTTT | TRBJ1-5 | TRBV19 | - | TRBD1 | 16
CASSGRGTSGRGSYEQYF | TGTGCCAGCAGCGGCCGGGGGACTAGCGGGAGGGGCTCCTACGAGCAGTACTTC | TRBJ2-7 | TRBV5-6 | - | TRBD2 | 18
CASSQQVGQPQHF | TGTGCCAGCAGTCAACAGGTCGGTCAGCCCCAGCATTTT | TRBJ1-5 | TRBV27 | - | - | 13
CAISESFGTSGEGNTQYF | TGTGCCATCAGTGAGTCGTTCGGTACTAGCGGGGAGGGAAATACGCAGTATTTT | TRBJ2-3 | TRBV10-3 | few | TRBD2 | 18
CAWTGHSNQPQHF | TGTGCCTGGACAGGACATAGCAATCAGCCCCAGCATTTT | TRBJ1-5 | TRBV30 | - | - | 13
CASSLYSGVVTQYF | TGCGCCAGCAGCTTGTATTCGGGGGTAGTGACCCAGTACTTC | TRBJ2-5 | TRBV5-1 | once | - | 14
CASNSDVGGRRETQYF | TGCGCCAGCAACTCGGATGTCGGGGGTCGGAGAGAGACCCAGTACTTC | TRBJ2-5 | TRBV5-1 | - | - | 16
CASSEYFLGTGKQTEAFF | TGTGCCAGCAGTGAATACTTTCTCGGGACAGGGAAACAAACTGAAGCTTTCTTT | TRBJ1-1 | TRBV6-1 | - | TRBD1 | 18
CASSQAGLGRGEKLFF | TGTGCCAGCAGCCAAGCGGGCTTGGGGAGGGGTGAAAAACTGTTTTTT | TRBJ1-4 | TRBV4-2 | - | - | 16
CASSFPRTGGGYEQYF | TGTGCCAGCAGCTTTCCTCGGACAGGGGGAGGTTACGAGCAGTACTTC | TRBJ2-7 | TRBV7-8 | - | TRBD1 | 16
CASSQDSFATNEKLFF | TGTGCCTCGAGTCAGGACAGCTTTGCAACTAATGAAAAACTGTTTTTT | TRBJ1-4 | TRBV30 | - | - | 16
CAGAGVGYEQYF | TGTGCCGGGGCGGGAGTGGGGTACGAGCAGTACTTC | TRBJ2-7 | TRBV2 | - | TRBD2 | 12
CASSQDWQSNQPQHF | TGTGCCAGCAGCCAAGATTGGCAGTCCAATCAGCCCCAGCATTTT | TRBJ1-5 | TRBV4-2 | - | - | 15
CASSLAGHHTEAFF | TGTGCCAGCAGCTTAGCAGGACATCACACTGAAGCTTTCTTT | TRBJ1-1 | TRBV7-8 | - | - | 14
CASSRAGQTTGTEAFF | TGTGCCAGCAGCAGGGCGGGACAGACAACTGGCACTGAAGCTTTCTTT | TRBJ1-1 | TRBV21-1 | many | - | 16
CASSLPQGTAYGYTF | TGTGCCAGCTCACTACCTCAGGGGACCGCCTATGGCTACACCTTC | TRBJ1-2 | TRBV18 | - | - | 15
CASSLRRGTEAFF | TGTGCCAGCAGTTTACGCAGGGGCACTGAAGCTTTCTTT | TRBJ1-1 | TRBV12-3/TRBV12-4 | - | - | 13
CASSRIQGVSEAFF | TGTGCCAGCAGCCGTATACAGGGGGTCTCTGAAGCTTTCTTT | TRBJ1-1 | TRBV7-2 | - | TRBD1 | 14
CASSLGQGRADTQYF | TGTGCCAGCAGCCTAGGACAGGGCCGGGCAGATACGCAGTATTTT | TRBJ2-3 | TRBV11-3 | few | TRBD1 | 15
CASTYRLSTDTQYF | TGTGCCAGCACCTATAGATTAAGCACAGATACGCAGTATTTT | TRBJ2-3 | TRBV11-2 | once | - | 14
CASSLTGVGNTIYF | TGTGCCAGCAGCCTAACAGGGGTTGGAAACACCATATATTTT | TRBJ1-3 | TRBV28 | - | TRBD1 | 14
CASSRQEYISSNQPQHF | TGTGCCAGTAGTCGACAGGAGTACATTTCTAGCAATCAGCCCCAGCATTTT | TRBJ1-5 | TRBV19 | - | - | 17
CAISDGTGYGYTF | TGTGCCATCAGTGACGGGACAGGGTATGGCTACACCTTC | TRBJ1-2 | TRBV10-3 | - | TRBD1 | 13